The subject of this entry is one TCR beta chain. The antigen remains undetermined. This record belongs to a study of CD8+ T cells in alopecia areata. Study information: For 6 to 18 months, tofacitinib was taken, and 6 months off drug followed. Overall study findings and caveats: Relative to normal scalp, lesional scalp, especially alopecia totalis/universalis, showed higher clonality.

Reverse transcribed after extraction, RNA yielded cDNA as the sequencing template. Clones were read by immunoSEQ multiplex PCR, and TCRdb kept only the in-frame ones, dropping some. The sample lists roughly 120,000 clones, approximately 54% occurring once. With V trimmed by 4 bases and J by 3 bases, 6 bases remained unmatched. Germline V gene lookup returns CDR1 SGDLS and CDR2 YYNGEE. The CDR3 spans 14 residues. Treatment described: oral pan-JAK inhibitor, 5-10 mg twice daily. Peripheral blood and lesional scalp punch biopsies came from alopecia areata patients. The source of this sequence is a human donor with alopecia areata. The chain carries TRBV9 and TRBJ2-7; 8 bases match TRBD1. The specimen comprised CD8+ T cells sorted from blood, sampled at week 24, from a patient treated with tofacitinib. This chain's CDR3 is CASSIQGDSYEQYF. DNA for the CDR3: TGTGCCAGCAGCATACAGGGGGATAGCTACGAGCAGTACTTC.